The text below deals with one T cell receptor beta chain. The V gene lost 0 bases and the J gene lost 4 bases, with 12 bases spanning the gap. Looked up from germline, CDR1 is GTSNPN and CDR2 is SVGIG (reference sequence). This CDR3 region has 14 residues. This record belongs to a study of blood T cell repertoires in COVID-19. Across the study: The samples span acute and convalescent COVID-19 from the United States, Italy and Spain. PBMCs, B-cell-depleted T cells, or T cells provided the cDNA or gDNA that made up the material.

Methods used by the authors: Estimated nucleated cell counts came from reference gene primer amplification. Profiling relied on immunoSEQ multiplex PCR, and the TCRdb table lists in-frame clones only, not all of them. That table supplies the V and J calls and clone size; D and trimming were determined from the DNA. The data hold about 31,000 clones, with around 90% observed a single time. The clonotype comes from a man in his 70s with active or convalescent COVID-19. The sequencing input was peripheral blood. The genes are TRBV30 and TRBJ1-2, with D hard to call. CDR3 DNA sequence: TGTGCCTGGAGTGTAATTGGCCCTTCCTATGGCTACACCTTC. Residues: CAWSVIGPSYGYTF.